In this sample, the clone carrying this T cell receptor beta chain turned up many times. The antigen remains unidentified. Since it is a stray read in a library aimed at alpha chains, this beta chain has a size that is not meaningful. Germline V CDR1 and CDR2: SEHNR, FQNEAQ (reference sequence). The CDR3 runs 12 residues. Germline trimming cut 7 bases from V and 7 bases from J; bases unmatched to any gene: 7. Regarding time point: sample taken at primary tumor resection. One entry per CDR3 protein, called by TCRdb with MiXCR from the 5' RACE reads. The sample yields about 7,000 distinct CDR3 sequences, 13% seen once. This entry comes from a study of spatial heterogeneity in lung cancer. Study-wide points: Within tumors, counts of expanded alpha and beta TCRs tracked tumor mutation counts.

The V and J genes are TRBV7-9 and TRBJ2-7; 7 positions agree with TRBD1. Sequencing used lung tumor tissue, obtained at surgery. The receptor was derived from a male donor with early-stage non-small cell lung cancer. The CDR3 loop reads CASTVSRGEQYF. The DNA for the CDR3 is TGTGCCAGCACCGTTTCCAGGGGGGAGCAGTACTTC.